Listed here are 2 T cell receptor beta chains from one sample, sequenced in a study of T cell repertoires in cytomegalovirus infection. TCRdb recomputed calls from the reads with MiXCR, one row per CDR3 protein. The sample lists some 160,000 distinct CDR3 sequences, roughly 18% occurring once. The material sequenced was CD8+ T cells from PBMCs. These receptor sequences come from a human donor in good health (CMV status not recorded). Some clones in this sample may be carry-over from other donors' samples.

The gene calls are TRBV5-5 and TRBJ2-7; 7 bases are a match to TRBD1. With 2 bases clipped from V and 2 bases from J, the junction kept 7 bases outside the gene matches. The length of the CDR3 is 15 residues. Per the germline V gene, CDR1 is SGHKS and CDR2 is YYEKEE (reference sequence). DNA for the CDR3: TGTGCCAGCAGCTTTAGGGGGCCGGCAGCCTACGAGCAGTACTTC. It translates to CASSFRGPAAYEQYF.

The V and J genes are TRBV7-9 and TRBJ1-1; D gene uncertain. Germline CDR1 SEHNR, CDR2 FQNEAQ (reference sequence). Trimming cost V 5 bases and J 6 bases, with 7 bases left between them. The CDR3 sequence is 11 residues long. In DNA, the CDR3 is TGTGCCAGCAGCACCGGACCTGAAGCTTTCTTT. It translates to CASSTGPEAFF.